This T cell receptor beta chain was observed in a study of neurological immune-mediated disorders. This clonotype was observed many times. V was trimmed by 2 bases and J by 2 bases, leaving 8 bases between them. The CDR3 totals 14 residues. Per the germline V gene, CDR1 is SGHTA and CDR2 is FQGNSA. The method for making cDNA was 5'RACE, and it used 10-nucleotide random UMIs. The authors obtained over 160 million TCR-beta sequences from 15-18 subjects per sequencing run. TCRdb re-called the 5' RACE reads with MiXCR, one entry per CDR3 protein. Found here are over 60,000 distinct CDR3 sequences, around 5% of them singletons; the top ten hold roughly 2%.

The receptor comes from a woman between 65 and 79 years old with multiple sclerosis. This chain links TRBV7-2 with TRBJ2-3; D gene ambiguous. The sequencing input was PBMCs. The CDR3 sequence is CASSLNRNTDTQYF. The CDR3 DNA follows: TGTGCCAGCAGCTTAAATAGGAACACAGATACGCAGTATTTT.